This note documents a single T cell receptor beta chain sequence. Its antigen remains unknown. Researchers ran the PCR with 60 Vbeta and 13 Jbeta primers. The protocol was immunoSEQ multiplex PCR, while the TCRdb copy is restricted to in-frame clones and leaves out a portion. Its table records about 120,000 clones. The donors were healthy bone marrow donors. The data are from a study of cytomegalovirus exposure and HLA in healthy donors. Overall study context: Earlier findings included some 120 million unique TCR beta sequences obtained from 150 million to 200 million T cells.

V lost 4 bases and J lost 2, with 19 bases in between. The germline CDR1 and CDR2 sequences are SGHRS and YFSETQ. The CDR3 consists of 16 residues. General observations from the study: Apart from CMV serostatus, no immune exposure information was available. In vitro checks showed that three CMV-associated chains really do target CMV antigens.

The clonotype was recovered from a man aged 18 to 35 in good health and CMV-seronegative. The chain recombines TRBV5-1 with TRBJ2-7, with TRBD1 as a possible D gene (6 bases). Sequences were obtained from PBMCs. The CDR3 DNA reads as TGCGCCAGCAGCCCGAACCCTTCCGACAGGACCTACGAGCAGTACTTC. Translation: CASSPNPSDRTYEQYF.